The clone carrying this T cell receptor (beta chain) occurred a few times. The antigen is undetermined. The data are from a study of blood T cells in healthy people across ages. Study-level points and caveats: While age rose, TCR beta diversity per million T cells dropped in a roughly linear way.

Extraction of total RNA produced a minimum of 5 micrograms from each sample. The second PCR ran roughly 6 to 11 cycles with a sample-barcoded 5' primer and J-beta primers. TCRdb analysed the 5' RACE reads with MiXCR anew, one entry per CDR3 protein. The sample contains hundreds of thousands of distinct CDR3 sequences, around 42% of which appear only once. V dropped 6 bases and J dropped 4 bases, with 19 bases sitting between them. Germline V gives CDR1 SGHTA, CDR2 FQGNSA. The CDR3 spans 15 residues. The chain combines TRBV7-2 with TRBJ2-7; maybe TRBD2 (5 bases). The sequencing input was blood. This TCR derives from a man in his 60s in good health. Here the CDR3 DNA reads TGTGCCAGCAGTTTGCGGTCCCATCCGGGATACGAGCAGTACTTC. Its protein product is CASSLRSHPGYEQYF.